This T cell receptor (beta chain) was obtained from a study of low-dose radiotherapy and immunotherapy resistance in tumors. Germline V CDR1 and CDR2: LGHNT, FRNRAP. The V and J ends lost 7 bases and 5 bases respectively, with 20 bases between them. The CDR3 is 15 amino acids. TRAV- and TRBV-specific primers were used for first-strand cDNA, which covered alpha and beta chains. The PCR that amplified TCRs ran for 20 cycles, relying on a constant-region primer and a V-primer adapter. MiXCR, run by TCRdb on the reads, gives a single entry per CDR3 protein. Of 80,000 or so distinct CDR3 sequences listed, roughly 17% are singletons. This clonotype was counted at least ten times. Documented time point: after trial treatment. Noted treatment: LDRT plus nivolumab, ipilimumab, low-dose cyclophosphamide and aspirin (RACIN trial).

The receptor comes from a male donor with prostate cancer. The starting material was PBMCs, obtained after low-dose radiotherapy plus immunotherapy. The chain links TRBV12-5 to TRBJ1-1; D is uncertain. The CDR3 reads CASAPELGGGTEAFF. In nucleotides, the CDR3 is TGTGCTAGTGCCCCGGAGCTGGGCGGCGGAACTGAAGCTTTCTTT.